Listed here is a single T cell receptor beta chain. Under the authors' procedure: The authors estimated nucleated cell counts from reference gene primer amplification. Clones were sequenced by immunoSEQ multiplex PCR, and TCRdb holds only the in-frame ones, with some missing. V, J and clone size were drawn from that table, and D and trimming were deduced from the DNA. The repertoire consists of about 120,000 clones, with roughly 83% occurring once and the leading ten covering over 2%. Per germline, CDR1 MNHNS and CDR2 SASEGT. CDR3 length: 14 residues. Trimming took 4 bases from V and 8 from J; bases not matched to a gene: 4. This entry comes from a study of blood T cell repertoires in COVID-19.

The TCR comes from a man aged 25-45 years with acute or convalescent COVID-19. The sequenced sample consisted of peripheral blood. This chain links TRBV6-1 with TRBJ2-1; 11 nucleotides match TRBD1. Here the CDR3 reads CASSVGTGGDEQFF. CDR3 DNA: TGTGCCAGCAGTGTCGGGACAGGGGGTGATGAGCAGTTCTTC.